Below are 16 T cell receptor beta chains sequenced from a single sample in a study of OX40 agonist ivuxolimab in advanced cancers. The repertoire was sequenced with immunoSEQ multiplex PCR; TCRdb's copy has only in-frame clones and lacks some. The table lists approximately 50,000 clones, 80% of them singletons, with 3.9% in the top ten. This sample comprised CD4+ or CD8+ T cells sorted from blood, obtained in a trial of the OX40 agonist ivuxolimab. The receptors shown here come from an adult with an advanced solid tumor such as melanoma, head and neck, liver or kidney cancer.

This chain's CDR3 is CAWSVGQGAYGYTF. The CDR3 DNA sequence: TGTGCCTGGAGTGTAGGACAGGGGGCCTATGGCTACACCTTC. V gene TRBV30 combines with J gene TRBJ1-2; TRBD1 matches at 11 bases. Germline-derived CDR1 and CDR2 are GTSNPN and SVGIG (reference sequence). V shed 0 bases and J 4 bases; nucleotides not matched to a gene: 1. This CDR3 region has 14 residues.

The genes are TRBV2 and TRBJ1-5; 7 nucleotides line up with TRBD1. This CDR3 contains 14 residues. The V gene's germline CDR1 is SNHLY and CDR2 FYNNEI. V shed 3 bases and J 5 bases; nucleotides not matched to a gene: 4. CDR3 protein: CASSEWTGDQPQHF. In DNA, the CDR3 is TGTGCCAGCAGTGAGTGGACAGGAGATCAGCCCCAGCATTTT.

The chain recombines TRBV9 with TRBJ2-1, with 7 bases that match TRBD1. CDR3 length equals 13 residues. From germline, CDR1 is SGDLS and CDR2 YYNGEE. With 3 bases clipped from V and 8 bases from J, the junction kept 5 bases outside the gene matches. The CDR3 nucleotides read TGTGCCAGCAGCGCCCACAGGGGACATGAGCAGTTCTTC. Translation: CASSAHRGHEQFF.

This chain's CDR3 is CASSPKPQGALSNQPQHF. CDR3 in DNA: TGTGCCAGCAGCCCCAAACCACAGGGGGCTTTGAGCAATCAGCCCCAGCATTTT. The chain has TRBV7-2 and TRBJ1-5; TRBD1 agrees at 9 bases. The CDR3 length is 18 residues. The J segment lost 1 base and the V segment lost 5 bases, leaving 12 bases of the junction unmatched. Looked up from germline, CDR1 is SGHTA and CDR2 is FQGNSA.

The CDR3 reads CASSSLQGPNTQYF. The CDR3 DNA is TGTGCCAGCAGTTCTCTTCAGGGGCCGAATACGCAGTATTTT. The V call is TRBV6-5, the J call TRBJ2-3, with D maybe TRBD1 (6 bases). Trimming pared 4 bases from V and 7 bases from J, leaving 15 bases between. The CDR3 is made up of 14 amino acids. Per the germline V gene, CDR1 is MNHEY and CDR2 is SVGAGI.

The V and J genes are TRBV7-2 and TRBJ2-2, with 15 bases aligning to TRBD2. V lost 5 bases, J lost 2 bases, and 3 bases stayed unmatched. Germline V lookup: CDR1 SGHTA, CDR2 FQGNSA. This CDR3 comprises 17 residues. The CDR3, as DNA: TGTGCCAGCAGCCTGGGACTAGCGGGGGGAAACACCGGGGAGCTGTTTTTT. Residues: CASSLGLAGGNTGELFF.

The chain links TRBV5-1 to TRBJ2-3; D remains unclear. Trimming took 0 bases from V and 2 from J, leaving 7 bases between them. Germline-derived CDR1 and CDR2 are SGHRS and YFSETQ. This CDR3 spans 14 amino acids. For the CDR3, the DNA is TGCGCCAGCAGCTTGGGACAACCCACAGATACGCAGTATTTT. Its protein is CASSLGQPTDTQYF.

This clone occurred a few times. This rearrangement joins TRBV15 to TRBJ2-2; no clear D gene. The CDR3 contains 17 residues. Germline V CDR1 and CDR2: LNHNV, YYDKDF (reference sequence). The V end lost 4 bases, the J end lost 0 bases, and 15 bases lay between the germline ends. CDR3 nucleotide sequence: TGTGCCACCAGCAACCCCGAAACTATTACGAACACCGGGGAGCTGTTTTTT. Residues: CATSNPETITNTGELFF. The complete variable domain, with remaining parts taken from reference TRBV15 and TRBJ2-2, reads DAMVIQNPRYQVTQFGKPVTLSCSQTLNHNVMYWYQQKSSQAPKLLFHYYDKDFNNEADTPDNFQSRRPNTSFCFLDIRSPGLGDTAMYLCATSNPETITNTGELFFGEGSRLTVL.

V and J are TRBV28 and TRBJ2-7, with a possible D match to TRBD2 (7 bases). Germline values: CDR1 MDHEN, CDR2 SYDVKM. V was cut by 6 bases and J by 3 bases, with 15 bases left in between. This CDR3 comprises 14 residues. The CDR3, as DNA: TGTGCCAGCAGGCCGGGGGGCCCCCGCTACGAGCAGTACTTC. Residues: CASRPGGPRYEQYF. Combining the CDR3 with reference TRBV28 and TRBJ2-7 gives the whole variable domain DVKVTQSSRYLVKRTGEKVFLECVQDMDHENMFWYRQDPGLGLRLIYFSYDVKMKEKGDIPEGYSVSREKKERFSLILESASTNQTSMYLCASRPGGPRYEQYFGPGTRLTVT.

The chain uses TRBV11-2 and TRBJ1-2, with 10 bases identical to TRBD1. This CDR3 spans 16 amino acids. The J segment lost 5 bases and the V segment lost 4 bases, leaving 10 bases of the junction unmatched. Germline-derived CDR1 and CDR2 are SGHAT and FQNNGV. The CDR3: CASSSTSDRGGYGYTF. The CDR3 DNA reads as TGTGCCAGCAGCTCCACTTCGGACAGGGGGGGGTATGGCTACACCTTC.

The chain links TRBV2 to TRBJ1-2; possible D gene TRBD1, 5 bases. V lost 2 bases to trimming and J lost 1 base, with 11 bases between them. Germline-derived CDR1 and CDR2 are SNHLY and FYNNEI. This CDR3 contains 15 residues. Here the CDR3 DNA reads TGTGCCAGCAGTGAACAGGGCGCGGTTAACTATGGCTACACCTTC. Translating gives CASSEQGAVNYGYTF. The entire variable domain, with the rest obtained from reference TRBV2 and TRBJ1-2, is as follows: EPEVTQTPSHQVTQMGQEVILRCVPISNHLYFYWYRQILGQKVEFLVSFYNNEISEKSEIFDDQFSVERPDGSNFTLKIRSTKLEDSAMYFCASSEQGAVNYGYTFGSGTRLTVV.

The rearrangement joins TRBV5-4 to TRBJ1-2; the D gene is possibly TRBD1 (5 bases). The V gene's germline CDR1 is SGHNT and CDR2 YYREEE (reference sequence). This CDR3 region has 15 residues. V lost 1 base, J lost 3 bases, and 13 bases lay in between. As DNA, the CDR3 is TGTGCCAGCAGCTTGTATAGGGGAGGGGACTATGGCTACACCTTC. It encodes CASSLYRGGDYGYTF.

CDR3 loop: CASSPRTGSSTYGYTF. The CDR3 nucleotides are TGTGCCAGCAGCCCTCGGACAGGTTCTTCGACCTATGGCTACACCTTC. V usage is TRBV7-2 and J usage is TRBJ1-2; 7 bases match TRBD1. Germline loops: CDR1 SGHTA, CDR2 FQGNSA. Germline trimming cut 5 bases from V and 4 bases from J; bases unmatched to any gene: 13. The CDR3 consists of 16 residues.

This clone was seen only once. For the CDR3, the DNA is TGCGCCAGCAGCCTGGTAGCCGGAAACAATGAAAAACTGTTTTTT. It encodes CASSLVAGNNEKLFF. This rearrangement joins TRBV5-1 to TRBJ1-4; D remains ambiguous. V lost 4 bases and J lost 5, with 15 bases in between. The germline V gene has CDR1 SGHRS and CDR2 YFSETQ. The CDR3 has 15 residues.

V usage is TRBV15 and J usage is TRBJ2-2; tentative D call: TRBD2 (6 bases). V was trimmed by 5 bases and J by 5 bases, leaving 15 bases between them. This CDR3 comprises 15 residues. Germline-derived CDR1 and CDR2 are LNHNV and YYDKDF (reference sequence). The CDR3 DNA follows: TGTGCCACCAGCGCACGGGAGTTCAGAACCGGGGAGCTGTTTTTT. This sequence encodes CATSAREFRTGELFF.

J is TRBJ2-2 and V is TRBV11-3; TRBD2 aligns across 12 bases. Germline V CDR1 and CDR2: SGHNT, YENEEA. J lost 7 bases, V lost 4 bases, and 7 bases had no gene match. This CDR3 is 16 amino acids long. This CDR3 is CASSSLAGGRNGELFF. The CDR3 DNA follows: TGTGCCAGCAGCTCCCTAGCGGGGGGGCGTAACGGGGAGCTGTTTTTT.